Described below is a single T cell receptor beta chain sequence and its context. The CDR3 is made up of 15 amino acids. V shed 6 bases and J 6 bases; nucleotides not matched to a gene: 8. Germline assignment: CDR1 MNHNY and CDR2 SVGAGI (reference sequence). This entry is derived from a study of control samples from healthy donors and cancer patients. This table comes from immunoSEQ multiplex PCR, and its TCRdb copy is limited to in-frame clones, with some not included. The sample holds more than 150,000 clones, around 93% seen once. Sequencing used blood. The source of this sequence is a man aged 18 to 30 in good health. The V gene is TRBV6-6, the J gene TRBJ2-5; 12 bases are shared with TRBD2. The CDR3 DNA reads TGTGCCAGCAGGTCTCTAGCGGGGGGGCCGAAGACCCAGTACTTC. Translation: CASRSLAGGPKTQYF.